These 5 T cell receptor beta chains share one sample of origin, sequenced in a study of T cell responses to AZD1222 COVID-19 vaccine. Produced via immunoSEQ multiplex PCR; TCRdb's table is partial and in-frame only. The sample shows some 70,000 clones, about 83% of them seen only once. Source: peripheral blood, taken on day 0 of AZD1222 vaccination. These receptors originate from an adult in good health.

The chain combines TRBV3-1 (or the pseudogene TRBV3-2) with TRBJ2-3; TRBD2 aligns across 12 bases. Germline CDR1 LGHDT, CDR2 YNNKEL (reference sequence). Trimming at V came to 4 bases and at J to 4 bases, leaving 6 bases not matched to a gene. The CDR3 is 16 amino acids. The DNA of the CDR3 is TGTGCCAGCAGCCCCCCGGCTAGCGGGGGGGCAGATACGCAGTATTTT. This sequence encodes CASSPPASGGADTQYF.

The rearrangement uses TRBV5-1 and TRBJ2-2, with D possibly being TRBD1 (6 bases). V was clipped by 6 bases and J by 3 bases, with 15 bases between them. Germline CDR1 reads SGHRS; CDR2 reads YFSETQ. CDR3 size: 15 residues. The CDR3 region is CASTPPGHYTGELFF. CDR3 DNA sequence: TGCGCCAGCACCCCTCCGGGACACTACACCGGGGAGCTGTTTTTT.

The chain is built from TRBV6-5 and TRBJ2-1; D is uncertain. V was clipped by 7 bases and J by 0 bases, with 13 bases between them. Germline values: CDR1 MNHEY, CDR2 SVGAGI. CDR3 size: 15 residues. CDR3 sequence reads: CASKGFLSSYNEQFF. CDR3 nucleotides: TGTGCCAGCAAAGGTTTTTTGAGCTCCTACAATGAGCAGTTCTTC.

This CDR3 reads CASSGNLLGAGSPLHF. Here the CDR3 DNA reads TGTGCCAGCAGCGGTAACTTACTGGGGGCTGGGTCACCCCTCCACTTT. The chain joins TRBV9 to TRBJ1-6; perhaps TRBD1 as D (6 bases). This CDR3 contains 16 residues. The germline gives CDR1 SGDLS, CDR2 YYNGEE. V dropped 3 bases and J dropped 10 bases, with 20 bases sitting between them.

The V call is TRBV4-1, the J call TRBJ1-5; TRBD1 might be the D (6 bases). Germline V gives CDR1 MGHRA, CDR2 YSYEKL. The CDR3 totals 17 residues. V lost 0 bases to trimming and J lost 6 bases, with 18 bases between them. The CDR3 is CASSQDISWGRGQPQHF. The CDR3 DNA follows: TGCGCCAGCAGCCAAGATATATCTTGGGGGCGCGGTCAGCCCCAGCATTTT.